The present T cell receptor (beta chain) was sequenced within a study of a mutant IDH1 vaccine in newly diagnosed glioma. Study details: Treatment recipients were roughly 62% male and around 40% female, and their mean age was around 40 years. Every participant had undergone radiotherapy, temozolomide, or both before, and most underwent both.

Study-wide points: Changes in top peripheral clonotypes did not appear linked to pseudoprogression.

Trimming pared 2 bases from V and 0 bases from J, leaving 11 bases between. CDR1 is GTSNPN and CDR2 is SVGIG in the germline V gene (reference sequence). The CDR3 totals 14 residues. The time point is: baseline, week 1 (first vaccination visit). Treatment noted: pre-vaccination baseline after standard-of-care therapy. Each astrocytoma in the donors was new, WHO grade 3 or 4, IDH1-mutant and ATRX-lost. The assay was immunoSEQ multiplex PCR, and TCRdb's table has in-frame clones only and misses some. Among some 59,000 clones listed, about four fifths were seen once. A note on this clone: Its specificity is unknown.

The chain employs TRBV30 and TRBJ2-7; D assignment may be TRBD1 or TRBD2 (6 bases each). The sequenced sample was PBMCs, obtained from a glioma patient treated with radiotherapy, temozolomide or both. The source of this sequence is a man aged 18 to 30 with glioma. CDR3 region: CAWSIGGLSYEQYF. CDR3 sequence (DNA): TGTGCCTGGAGTATTGGGGGGCTCTCCTACGAGCAGTACTTC.